These 9 T cell receptor beta chains share one sample of origin, sequenced in a study of blood T cell repertoires in COVID-19 (dated by TCRdb to the early 2020s). To prepare the library, the immunoSEQ multiplex PCR assay was applied. The immuneACCESS repertoire file appears here via TCRdb, limited to in-frame rearrangements. These files lack a portion of the clones; in checked studies, under half of the deficit traces to unresolved V genes, and the cause of the others is not known. The sample yields over 30,000 clones; approximately 91% were counted once. The biggest ten clones account for roughly an eighth of the sample. Sequencing used peripheral blood. The receptors were sampled from a human donor with active COVID-19. The donor label of this sample is uncertain.

The chain recombines TRBV19 with TRBJ1-1; D is undetermined. Trimming removed 1 base at V and 6 bases at J, with 15 bases between. Germline CDR1 LNHDA, CDR2 SQIVND (reference sequence). This CDR3 has 15 amino acids. CDR3 sequence (DNA): TGTGCCAGTAGTATAGCCCAGGTGAATTCCGCTGAAGCTTTCTTT. Translated: CASSIAQVNSAEAFF.

The rearrangement joins TRBV18 to TRBJ2-1; TRBD2 matches at 9 bases. Germline CDR1 KGHSH, CDR2 LQKENI. V gave up 4 bases and J gave up 4 bases; unmatched junction bases: 5. The CDR3 length is 15 residues. CDR3 loop: CASSRSGGGYNEQFF. CDR3 bases: TGTGCCAGCTCACGTAGCGGGGGTGGATACAATGAGCAGTTCTTC.

V is TRBV6-2 or TRBV6-3 and J is TRBJ2-5, with 12 bases that match TRBD2. Germline loops: CDR1 MNHEY, CDR2 SVGEGT. The CDR3 is made up of 19 amino acids. The V and J ends lost 2 bases and 2 bases, in that order; junction bases with no gene match: 12. The CDR3 nucleotides are TGTGCCAGCAGTTACAATGCATTGACTAGCGGGGGAGTTCAAGAGACCCAGTACTTC. This sequence encodes CASSYNALTSGGVQETQYF.

By proportion, this clone is medium-sized. CDR3 protein: CASSYAYRNRRYHTF. The CDR3 bases are TGTGCCAGCAGCTACGCTTATAGAAACAGGCGTTATCACACCTTC. The chain uses TRBV7-9 and TRBJ1-2; a possible D gene is TRBD1 (5 bases). Deletions cut 4 bases from V and 12 bases from J, with 24 bases between. The CDR3 loop spans 15 amino acids. CDR1 SEHNR and CDR2 FQNEAQ come from the germline V gene (reference sequence). The full variable domain, rest sourced from reference TRBV7-9 and TRBJ1-2, is DTGVSQNPRHKITKRGQNVTFRCDPISEHNRLYWYRQTLGQGPEFLTYFQNEAQLEKSRLLSDRFSAERPKGSFSTLEIQRTEQGDSAMYLCASSYAYRNRRYHTFGSGTRLTVV.

This clone is labeled as medium-sized. The chain links TRBV24-1 to TRBJ1-5, with D unclear. V was trimmed by 9 bases and J by 0 bases, leaving 8 bases between them. Germline values: CDR1 KGHDR, CDR2 SFDVKD. The CDR3 runs to 13 residues. The CDR3 region is CATPFRSNQPQHF. CDR3 DNA sequence: TGTGCCACCCCTTTCCGTAGCAATCAGCCCCAGCATTTT.

This clone has just a few counts. The rearrangement uses TRBV7-2 and TRBJ2-7, with 7 bases that match TRBD1. CDR1 SGHTA and CDR2 FQGNSA come from the germline V gene. V shed 5 bases and J 0 bases; nucleotides not matched to a gene: 4. The CDR3 extends over 14 amino acids. The CDR3 coding sequence is TGTGCCAGCAGCCAGGGACAGACCTCCTACGAGCAGTACTTC. It translates to CASSQGQTSYEQYF.

The chain employs TRBV15 and TRBJ2-1, with D maybe TRBD2 (5 bases). The CDR3 spans 17 residues. Trimming pared 5 bases from V and 3 bases from J, leaving 20 bases between. CDR1 LNHNV and CDR2 YYDKDF come from the germline V gene (reference sequence). The CDR3 protein is CATSPYTREYSYNEQFF. The CDR3 coding sequence is TGTGCCACCAGCCCCTACACTAGGGAGTACAGCTACAATGAGCAGTTCTTC.

This clone came up a few times. The chain carries TRBV9 and TRBJ2-5; no definite D call. V lost 4 bases and J lost 0, with 13 bases in between. Germline V gene sequence: CDR1 SGDLS, CDR2 YYNGEE. This CDR3 region has 15 residues. CDR3 region: CASSPTSIYQETQYF. The CDR3 DNA is TGTGCCAGCAGCCCTACTTCGATATACCAAGAGACCCAGTACTTC.

This clone occurred a few times. The gene calls are TRBV7-2 and TRBJ2-1; no clear D gene. CDR1 SGHTA and CDR2 FQGNSA come from the germline V gene. The CDR3 spans 15 residues. Trimming removed 1 base at V and 9 bases at J, with 16 bases between. The CDR3 region is CASSLVSQVDGEQFF. The CDR3 DNA is TGTGCCAGCAGCTTAGTGAGCCAGGTAGATGGTGAGCAGTTCTTC.